These 25 T cell receptor beta chains originate from one sample sequenced in a study of blood T cells in healthy people across ages. Primers used in a second PCR of roughly 7 to 11 cycles were a sample-barcoded 5' primer and a J-beta primer mix. Each CDR3 protein gets one entry after TCRdb re-called the 5' RACE reads with MiXCR. The table lists around 870,000 distinct CDR3 sequences, around 30% of them singletons. Source material: blood. All receptors derive from an elderly woman in good health.

The rearrangement joins TRBV5-1 to TRBJ1-2, with 7 bases identical to TRBD1. V lost 1 base, J lost 6 bases, and 9 bases stayed unmatched. In germline, CDR1 is SGHRS, CDR2 YFSETQ. The CDR3 contains 15 residues. The CDR3 DNA sequence: TGCGCCAGCAGCTTGTCAGTCAGGGGGGGCGATGGCTACACCTTC. This encodes CASSLSVRGGDGYTF.

This clonotype was seen a handful of times. The chain recombines TRBV10-1 with TRBJ2-2, with 8 bases fitting TRBD1. With V trimmed by 0 bases and J by 7 bases, 7 bases remained unmatched. Germline lookup yields CDR1 WNHNN and CDR2 SYGVQD (reference sequence). The CDR3 has 16 residues. The CDR3 nucleotides read TGCGCCAGCAGTGAGTCTGGCCAGGGGGCAATCGGGGAGCTGTTTTTT. This translates into CASSESGQGAIGELFF.

This clonotype was counted ten times or more. The rearrangement uses TRBV5-6 and TRBJ1-2, with unresolved D. Trimming removed 6 bases at V and 4 bases at J, with 19 bases between. The germline gives CDR1 SGHDT, CDR2 YYEEEE. This CDR3 has 15 residues. The CDR3, as DNA: TGTGCCAGCAACCGCATTGACTGGGAATTCTATGGCTACACCTTC. Translation: CASNRIDWEFYGYTF.

Ten or more counts support this clonotype. The chain combines TRBV7-2 with TRBJ2-7; D uncertain. Germline CDR1 and CDR2: SGHTA and FQGNSA. Deletions cut 5 bases from V and 0 bases from J, with 8 bases between. The CDR3 sequence is 13 residues long. For the CDR3, the DNA is TGTGCCAGCAGCACGGGCAGCTCCTACGAGCAGTACTTC. Its protein product is CASSTGSSYEQYF.

This clonotype was detected ten times or more. The chain recombines TRBV12-3 or TRBV12-4 with TRBJ1-2, with 8 bases matching TRBD1. This CDR3 region has 15 residues. Losses at the gene ends were 2 bases for V and 6 bases for J; bases not matched to a gene: 8. CDR3 sequence (DNA): TGTGCCAGCAGTTTATTCGACAGGGGCCTTAATGGCTACACCTTC. Translation gives CASSLFDRGLNGYTF.

The chain is built from TRBV12-3 or TRBV12-4 and TRBJ1-4, with no clear D. V lost 7 bases, J lost 3 bases, and 15 bases lay in between. The CDR3 contains 15 residues. The CDR3 nucleotides read TGTGCCAGCACCCATCACAGTCTTTCTAATGAAAAACTGTTTTTT. Encoded protein: CASTHHSLSNEKLFF.

The genes are TRBV24-1 and TRBJ2-1; a possible D gene is TRBD2 (5 bases). V was pared by 4 bases and J by 4 bases, with 19 bases between. The germline V gene has CDR1 KGHDR and CDR2 SFDVKD. The CDR3 length is 17 residues. The CDR3 loop reads CATSDPVGGPGYNEQFF. CDR3 nucleotides: TGTGCCACCAGTGACCCAGTCGGTGGTCCGGGGTACAATGAGCAGTTCTTC.

In this sample, this clonotype turned up a few times. The CDR3 loop reads CASYGQGASGYTF. The CDR3 nucleotides read TGTGCCAGCTACGGACAGGGGGCGAGTGGCTACACCTTC. This chain joins TRBV2 and TRBJ1-2; TRBD1 agrees at 11 bases. Germline lookup yields CDR1 SNHLY and CDR2 FYNNEI. The CDR3 has 13 amino acids. V dropped 8 bases and J dropped 7; count of bases not matched to a gene: 6.

The CDR3 DNA follows: TGTGCCAGCAGAAGTACAGGGACGTCAAATCAGCCCCAGCATTTT. Residues: CASRSTGTSNQPQHF. V gene TRBV5-5 combines with J gene TRBJ1-5; weak D call: TRBD1 (6 bases). Trimming removed 5 bases at V and 4 bases at J, with 16 bases between. The CDR3 is 15 residues long. Germline CDR1 SGHKS, CDR2 YYEKEE (reference sequence).

This clonotype has a handful of counts. This rearrangement joins TRBV2 to TRBJ2-5; D possibly uses TRBD1 or TRBD2 (5 bases each). Germline values: CDR1 SNHLY, CDR2 FYNNEI. Trimming stripped 2 bases from V and 0 bases from J, with 10 bases between. This CDR3 spans 15 amino acids. CDR3 in amino acids: CASSEPGAYQETQYF. DNA for the CDR3: TGTGCCAGCAGTGAACCCGGGGCTTACCAAGAGACCCAGTACTTC.

V gene TRBV12-3 or TRBV12-4 combines with J gene TRBJ2-7; the D is unclear. The CDR3 consists of 14 residues. Trimming took 7 bases from V and 0 from J, leaving 13 bases between them. The CDR3 loop reads CASTRTQASYEQYF. The CDR3 bases are TGTGCCAGCACCCGTACACAAGCCTCCTACGAGCAGTACTTC.

There are a few counts of this clonotype. A much larger clonotype is one base distant, so this may be a read error. The chain carries TRBV20-1 and TRBJ2-1; TRBD1 aligns across 7 bases. With V trimmed by 6 bases and J by 10 bases, 12 bases remained unmatched. CDR3 length equals 13 residues. Per germline, CDR1 DFQATT and CDR2 SNEGSKA (reference sequence). The CDR3 loop reads CSATRTGPTEQFF. DNA of the CDR3: TGCAGTGCCACCAGGACAGGACCCACCGAGCAGTTCTTC.

Ten or more counts support this clonotype. The chain uses TRBV20-1 and TRBJ2-5, with a possible D match to TRBD1 (5 bases). V shed 0 bases and J shed 1 base, with 12 bases lying between them. Germline V CDR1 and CDR2: DFQATT, SNEGSKA (reference sequence). The CDR3 runs 15 residues. In nucleotides, the CDR3 is TGCAGTGCTAGAGATCAAAACAGGTTCCAAGAGACCCAGTACTTC. This translates into CSARDQNRFQETQYF.

This clonotype was detected many times. The V call is TRBV20-1, the J call TRBJ2-3; 9 bases fit TRBD2. Germline V lookup: CDR1 DFQATT, CDR2 SNEGSKA (reference sequence). This CDR3 is built from 16 residues. The CDR3 spells CSPQPWRGGSADTQYF. Here the CDR3 DNA reads TGCAGCCCCCAACCCTGGCGGGGGGGCAGCGCAGATACGCAGTATTTT.

This clonotype showed up just a few times. This chain joins TRBV28 and TRBJ1-2, with D unresolved. V was clipped by 5 bases and J by 7 bases, with 8 bases between them. Looked up from germline, CDR1 is MDHEN and CDR2 is SYDVKM. This CDR3 has 11 residues. CDR3 amino acids: CASSGDLGYTF. The CDR3 DNA sequence: TGTGCCAGCAGTGGGGATCTTGGCTACACCTTC.

This clonotype has ten or more counts. The rearrangement uses TRBV4-1 and TRBJ2-3; 7 nucleotides line up with TRBD1. Per the germline V gene, CDR1 is MGHRA and CDR2 is YSYEKL. The V and J ends lost 11 bases and 4 bases, in that order; junction bases with no gene match: 21. CDR3 size: 17 residues. This CDR3 is CASSYRADRVNADTQYF. CDR3 bases: TGCGCCTCCAGCTATCGAGCCGACAGGGTTAACGCAGATACGCAGTATTTT.

This clonotype was counted many times. This sequence joins TRBV10-3 and TRBJ2-3; 9 positions agree with TRBD2. Per germline, CDR1 ENHRY and CDR2 SYGVKD. CDR3 length: 16 amino acids. V lost 10 bases and J lost 1; bases outside the gene matches: 12. The CDR3: CATRSPSGAGTDTQYF. CDR3 DNA: TGTGCCACCCGAAGTCCTAGCGGGGCGGGCACAGATACGCAGTATTTT.

There are a few counts of this clonotype. A read error may account for a junction end that differs from germline. J is TRBJ2-1 and V is TRBV20-1; 8 positions agree with TRBD2. Germline V lookup: CDR1 DFQATT, CDR2 SNEGSKA (reference sequence). CDR3 length: 16 residues. The CDR3 DNA sequence: TGCAGTGCTACGCTGGCGGGGGGTAGCTCCCACAATGAGCAGTTCTTC. This sequence encodes CSATLAGGSSHNEQFF.

The gene calls are TRBV20-1 and TRBJ2-1; D is unclear. V was pared by 1 base and J by 8 bases, with 6 bases between. There are 11 residues in the CDR3. In germline, CDR1 is DFQATT, CDR2 SNEGSKA (reference sequence). CDR3 region: CSARVAHEQFF. The CDR3 DNA sequence: TGCAGTGCTAGAGTGGCCCATGAGCAGTTCTTC.

Many counts were recorded for this clonotype. This chain links TRBV6-2 or TRBV6-3 with TRBJ2-6; D gene uncertain. The germline V and J ends were trimmed by 6 bases and 2 bases, with 5 bases remaining between them. Germline assignment: CDR1 MNHEY and CDR2 SVGEGT. The CDR3 consists of 13 residues. The CDR3 DNA sequence: TGTGCCAGCAGACATCCTGGGGCCAACGTCCTGACTTTC. It is translated as CASRHPGANVLTF.

V usage is TRBV10-3 and J usage is TRBJ2-1; D gene uncertain. The V end lost 5 bases, the J end lost 3 bases, and 14 bases lay between the germline ends. Germline CDR1 is ENHRY and CDR2 is SYGVKD. This CDR3 has 15 residues. In nucleotides, the CDR3 is TGTGCCATCAGTAGCGCCCCAGACTTCTACAATGAGCAGTTCTTC. It encodes CAISSAPDFYNEQFF.

The rearrangement uses TRBV7-9 and TRBJ2-1; 11 nucleotides agree with TRBD2. Germline V gene lookup returns CDR1 SEHNR and CDR2 FQNEAQ (reference sequence). J was trimmed by 4 bases and V by 0 bases; bases with no gene match: 5. The CDR3 contains 17 residues. CDR3 in amino acids: CASSLAPSGGTYNEQFF. The DNA for the CDR3 is TGTGCCAGCAGCTTAGCACCTAGCGGGGGGACTTACAATGAGCAGTTCTTC.

This clonotype was counted ten times or more. The J gene is TRBJ2-3, the V gene TRBV20-1, with 10 bases that match TRBD2. The CDR3 has 15 amino acids. The trim removed 6 bases at V and 0 bases at J, leaving 6 bases unmatched. The germline V gene has CDR1 DFQATT and CDR2 SNEGSKA (reference sequence). As DNA, the CDR3 is TGCAGTGCGCAACTAGCGGGGCTGAGCACAGATACGCAGTATTTT. Translation gives CSAQLAGLSTDTQYF.

This clonotype has just a few counts. The chain recombines TRBV10-3 with TRBJ1-1; D may be TRBD1 (6 bases). Germline V CDR1 and CDR2: ENHRY, SYGVKD. The CDR3 length is 15 residues. Trimming pared 3 bases from V and 2 bases from J, leaving 13 bases between. The CDR3 protein is CAISESGALNTEAFF. In DNA form, the CDR3 reads TGTGCCATCAGTGAATCAGGGGCCCTTAACACTGAAGCTTTCTTT.

This clonotype was picked up many times. This rearrangement joins TRBV7-2 to TRBJ1-2; maybe TRBD1 (5 bases). Deletions cut 1 base from V and 4 bases from J, with 13 bases between. The germline V gene encodes CDR1 SGHTA and CDR2 FQGNSA. This CDR3 has 15 amino acids. The CDR3 DNA follows: TGTGCCAGCAGCTTAGAGGGGACGGTTACCTATGGCTACACCTTC. This encodes CASSLEGTVTYGYTF.